These 16 T cell receptor beta chains originate from one sample sequenced in a study of T cell responses to AZD1222 COVID-19 vaccine. Assay: immunoSEQ multiplex PCR; the TCRdb copy retains only in-frame clones and omits some. The sample carries approximately 130,000 clones, 90% recorded once. The material sequenced was peripheral blood, taken on day 0 of AZD1222 vaccination. The source of these receptors is an adult in good health.

This chain links TRBV6-2 or TRBV6-3 with TRBJ2-7; possible D gene TRBD1, 6 bases. The germline gives CDR1 MNHEY, CDR2 SVGEGT. Trimming stripped 3 bases from V and 3 bases from J, with 21 bases between. This CDR3 contains 17 residues. The CDR3 sequence is CASSYGPRGLGDYEQYF. The CDR3 region has the DNA TGTGCCAGCAGTTATGGTCCCAGGGGTTTAGGGGACTACGAGCAGTACTTC.

This chain uses TRBV28 with TRBJ1-1, with TRBD1 as a possible D gene (6 bases). This CDR3 region has 12 residues. Looked up from germline, CDR1 is MDHEN and CDR2 is SYDVKM. Trimming left V 7 bases short and J 11 bases short, with 17 bases between. The CDR3 protein is CASIQTGQGAFF. The CDR3 nucleotides read TGTGCCAGCATCCAAACGGGCCAGGGGGCTTTCTTT.

This chain links TRBV21-1 with TRBJ1-5; the table's D call TRBD1 went unverified against the DNA. TRBV21-1 represents a pseudogene. The CDR3 consists of 20 residues. CDR3 protein: CASSNWGVRGQGMSNQPQHF. CDR3 coding DNA: TGTGCCAGCAGCAATTGGGGTGTGAGGGGACAGGGGATGAGCAATCAGCCCCAGCATTTT.

DNA for the CDR3: TGTGCCAGCAGTTTTAACGCTGGGAGAGGGACTAGCGGGAGCCATGAGCAGTTCTTC. It yields the protein CASSFNAGRGTSGSHEQFF. The chain joins TRBV6-2 or TRBV6-3 to TRBJ2-1; 14 bases fit TRBD2. The length of the CDR3 is 19 residues. CDR1 is MNHEY and CDR2 is SVGEGT in the germline V gene. V lost 4 bases, J lost 8 bases, and 16 bases stayed unmatched.

The genes are TRBV28 and TRBJ2-7; 9 nucleotides match TRBD2. With 3 bases clipped from V and 4 bases from J, the junction kept 10 bases outside the gene matches. Germline V gene data show CDR1 as MDHEN and CDR2 as SYDVKM. There are 16 residues in the CDR3. This CDR3 reads CASSFGGSGSGYEQYF. The CDR3 coding sequence is TGTGCCAGCAGTTTCGGTGGTAGCGGGAGCGGTTACGAGCAGTACTTC.

This clone was found once. V is TRBV6-2 or TRBV6-3 and J is TRBJ2-3; D is possibly TRBD2 (6 bases). This CDR3 is built from 18 residues. The germline V gene has CDR1 MNHEY and CDR2 SVGEGT. Trimming stripped 5 bases from V and 0 bases from J, with 21 bases between. CDR3 sequence (DNA): TGTGCCAGCAGTCCCCTTCTATCGGCGAGCGGGAGCACAGATACGCAGTATTTT. Its translation is CASSPLLSASGSTDTQYF.

The CDR3 coding sequence is TGTGCCAGCAGCCAAGTACATAGGGGTAATTCACCCCTCCACTTT. The encoded protein is CASSQVHRGNSPLHF. The chain is built from TRBV3-1 (or the pseudogene TRBV3-2) and TRBJ1-6; possible D gene TRBD1, 5 bases. V gave up 1 base and J gave up 6 bases, with 10 bases separating them. This CDR3 has 15 residues. Germline V lookup: CDR1 LGHDT, CDR2 YNNKEL (reference sequence).

The J gene is TRBJ2-7, the V gene TRBV5-1, with 9 nucleotides matching TRBD2. Per germline, CDR1 SGHRS and CDR2 YFSETQ. CDR3 length: 14 residues. V was clipped by 2 bases and J by 4 bases; unmatched bases: 4. In DNA form, the CDR3 reads TGCGCCAGCAGCTTCGCTAGCGGGGATTACGAGCAGTACTTC. The encoded protein is CASSFASGDYEQYF. The entire variable domain, with the rest obtained from reference TRBV5-1 and TRBJ2-7, is as follows: KAGVTQTPRYLIKTRGQQVTLSCSPISGHRSVSWYQQTPGQGLQFLFEYFSETQRNKGNFPGRFSGRQFSNSRSEMNVSTLELGDSALYLCASSFASGDYEQYFGPGTRLTVT.

This chain links TRBV24-1 with TRBJ2-5; TRBD1 matches at 8 bases. CDR3 size: 16 residues. Germline CDR1 is KGHDR and CDR2 is SFDVKD. J lost 5 bases, V lost 4 bases, and 11 bases had no gene match. The CDR3 protein is CATSERGQGFGETQYF. The CDR3 DNA is TGTGCCACCAGTGAGCGTGGACAGGGTTTCGGCGAGACCCAGTACTTC.

This clone has just one count. V usage is TRBV11-2 and J usage is TRBJ2-6; D not resolved. V was clipped by 5 bases and J by 2 bases, with 7 bases between them. Germline V gives CDR1 SGHAT, CDR2 FQNNGV. The CDR3 spans 14 residues. CDR3 sequence: CASSRWAGANVLTF. CDR3 bases: TGTGCCAGCAGCCGATGGGCTGGGGCCAACGTCCTGACTTTC.

The V and J genes are TRBV11-2 and TRBJ2-7, with TRBD1 as a possible D gene (6 bases). In germline, CDR1 is SGHAT, CDR2 FQNNGV. Trimming pared 5 bases from V and 4 bases from J, leaving 18 bases between. This CDR3 region has 15 residues. The CDR3 spells CASSPRTESRYEQYF. CDR3 nucleotides: TGTGCCAGCAGCCCACGGACAGAGAGCCGGTACGAGCAGTACTTC.

The V call is TRBV6-5, the J call TRBJ2-1; no definite D call. The V end lost 2 bases, the J end lost 4 bases, and 9 bases lay between the germline ends. The CDR3 is made up of 14 amino acids. The germline V gene encodes CDR1 MNHEY and CDR2 SVGAGI. CDR3 sequence (DNA): TGTGCCAGCAGTTACCTCGACTCGTACAATGAGCAGTTCTTC. As protein: CASSYLDSYNEQFF.

The rearrangement links TRBV27 to TRBJ1-1, with unresolved D. The ends were cut back, 2 bases at V and 1 base at J, with 8 bases in the middle. Germline-derived CDR1 and CDR2 are MNHEY and SMNVEV (reference sequence). The CDR3 is made up of 14 amino acids. The CDR3 coding sequence is TGTGCCAGCAGTTTAGCCCCACGGAACACTGAAGCTTTCTTT. It encodes CASSLAPRNTEAFF.

This sequence joins TRBV19 and TRBJ2-1, with D unclear. CDR3 length: 15 amino acids. Trimming cost V 6 bases and J 6 bases, with 18 bases left between them. Per the germline V gene, CDR1 is LNHDA and CDR2 is SQIVND (reference sequence). CDR3 in amino acids: CASSINVEKFNEQFF. The CDR3 DNA reads TGTGCCAGTAGCATAAACGTCGAAAAATTCAATGAGCAGTTCTTC.

This chain links TRBV24-1 with TRBJ2-1; 7 nucleotides line up with TRBD2. The germline CDR1 and CDR2 sequences are KGHDR and SFDVKD. Trimming took 6 bases from V and 7 from J; bases not matched to a gene: 8. There are 14 residues in the CDR3. DNA for the CDR3: TGTGCCACCAGTCGACCGGGAGGAGGGAATGAGCAGTTCTTC. This gives the protein CATSRPGGGNEQFF.

This clone was observed a few times. The V gene is TRBV5-1, the J gene TRBJ2-7; D is uncertain. V gave up 0 bases and J gave up 3 bases, with 7 bases separating them. The CDR3 is made up of 13 amino acids. From germline, CDR1 is SGHRS and CDR2 YFSETQ. For the CDR3, the DNA is TGCGCCAGCAGCTTGGATGGGTTCTACGAGCAGTACTTC. Amino acids: CASSLDGFYEQYF. Supplemented by reference TRBV5-1 and TRBJ2-7, the full variable domain reads KAGVTQTPRYLIKTRGQQVTLSCSPISGHRSVSWYQQTPGQGLQFLFEYFSETQRNKGNFPGRFSGRQFSNSRSEMNVSTLELGDSALYLCASSLDGFYEQYFGPGTRLTVT.